The entry that follows covers one T cell receptor (beta chain) sequence. No antigen is known for it. This specimen belongs to a study of cytomegalovirus exposure and HLA in healthy donors. In the PCR, 60 Vbeta and 13 Jbeta primers were used. Sequencing used immunoSEQ multiplex PCR; TCRdb keeps in-frame clones, though not all of them. This sample carries around 140,000 clones, roughly 10% of them seen once, and the ten largest clones take 1.5% to 2%. V shed 8 bases and J 7 bases; nucleotides not matched to a gene: 10. Per germline, CDR1 MDHEN and CDR2 SYDVKM. The CDR3 totals 14 residues. Points from the study as a whole: Researchers counted around 160 TCR beta chains as cytomegalovirus-associated. Reports showed the classifier diagnosing cytomegalovirus status with high specificity and sensitivity.

Sequencing input: PBMCs. The receptor comes from a man aged 50-59 years in good health and CMV-seronegative. The chain employs TRBV28 and TRBJ2-1, with 8 bases fitting TRBD1. The CDR3 region has the DNA TGTGCCAGCTCCTACAGGGGGTATGGTAATGAGCAGTTCTTC. This gives the protein CASSYRGYGNEQFF.